This T cell receptor beta chain was retrieved from a study of response to subunit inactivated influenza vaccine. General study results and limits: Authors suggested each seasonal flu vaccination may recruit only limited numbers of new T cells.

Notes on this clonotype: Its antigen is still unknown.

Germline V gene lookup returns CDR1 SGHKS and CDR2 YYEKEE (reference sequence). Trimming removed 0 bases from V and 6 bases from J, with 13 bases in between. The CDR3 has 14 amino acids. MiXCR was run by TCRdb on the RT-PCR reads, yielding one entry per CDR3 protein. The sample yields 650,000 to 800,000 distinct CDR3 sequences, around 20% seen once. The starting material was PBMCs from blood, obtained about 5 days after vaccination. The source of this sequence is a man over 45 who received an inactivated influenza vaccine. The chain recombines TRBV5-5 with TRBJ2-7; maybe TRBD2 (6 bases). Here the CDR3 reads CASSLGTKVIEQYF. In DNA form, the CDR3 reads TGTGCCAGCAGCTTGGGGACTAAAGTCATCGAGCAGTACTTC.